Below, one T cell receptor (beta chain) is given with its context. This clone has only one observation. The specificity of this receptor is unknown. It has no much larger one-base neighbor in the sample; base qualities were not kept. This entry is derived from a study of blood T cell repertoires in COVID-19 (dated by TCRdb to 2018 to 2020). In terms of the full investigation: Recovered participants in ImmuneRACE Cohort 3 were defined by two consecutive negative NP/OP PCR tests, clearance by a healthcare professional, or resolution of symptoms. Samples covering the acute and convalescent phases of COVID-19 were provided by collaborators in the United States, Italy and Spain. The prospective study material was composed of cDNA or gDNA derived from T cells, B-cell-depleted T cells, or PBMCs. Subjects who had been exposed to COVID-19, were actively infected with it, or had recovered from it provided the deeply sampled blood TCRbeta repertoires that made up the dataset. A freely available public database, intended as a resource for researchers studying the immune response to SARS-CoV-2, is where the repertoires were released. The samples were drawn from the first 160 participants of the ongoing ImmuneRACE study and from some 1,300 subjects provided by 6 global collaborators. Sample metadata almost always included a de-identified subject ID, COVID-19 status, age in years and sex. Where available, HLA class I and class II types were obtained from metadata supplied by the sample provider rather than from assay-based typing.

Participants in the prospective study were enrolled through a virtual design, were aged about 18 to 100 years, and lived in approximately 24 United States geographic areas. To assign participants to cohorts, the prospective study relied on clinical history that participants themselves reported in a screening survey and a study questionnaire. In the prospective study, mobile phlebotomists collected whole blood, serum and a nasopharyngeal or oropharyngeal swab from each participant. Prospective study participants could optionally give additional blood draws and questionnaires over an approximately two-month period. Before DNA extraction, blood samples from the prospective study were shipped at room temperature or frozen. TCRbeta CDR3 regions were amplified from genomic DNA using the immunoSEQ Assay, a bias-controlled multiplex PCR. The study's processing was this. Within the assay, amplification of reference gene primers was used to estimate how many nucleated cells each sample contained. Sequence reads were collapsed and filtered to measure the absolute abundance of every unique TCRbeta CDR3 rearrangement. For each sample, productive Simpson clonality was calculated as the square root of Simpson's diversity index over productive rearrangements. Sourced from immuneACCESS, this table was stored by TCRdb with only in-frame sequences that have V and J called. A share of the clones is absent; for the studies checked, an unresolved V gene accounts for under half, and the remainder has no known explanation. That table furnishes V, J and clone size, whereas the DNA furnished D and trimming. The sample profile shows approximately 150,000 clones; under 90% of them were found once. 3% to 4% of the sample is held by the ten biggest clonotypes.

CDR1 MDHEN and CDR2 SYDVKM were looked up in the germline V gene. The CDR3 sequence holds 14 residues, the cysteine and phenylalanine included. Only CDR3 DNA remains: 42 bases, in frame from the first base. V is shortened by 6 bases, J by 11 bases, and the region joining them spans 22 bases. Study-wide findings and limitations: The amount of clinical and demographic metadata varied by source and participant and was provided uncurated.

Recombination connected TRBV28 to TRBJ1-2; a tentative D call is TRBD1 (6 bases match). Material: PBMCs or T cells enriched from blood (not recorded which). This clonotype was sampled from a man between 50 and 59 years old in a cohort exposed to, infected with or recovered from COVID-19 (not recorded which). The CDR3 loop reads CASSPTSQVQGYTF. The DNA reads as follows: TGTGCCAGCAGCCCAACATCGCAAGTCCAGGGGTACACCTTC.